This paragraph covers one TCR beta chain sequence. TCRdb's copy holds only in-frame clones and misses some; the assay was immunoSEQ multiplex PCR. The data hold 640,000 or so clones, with less than 80% observed a single time. V shed 1 base and J shed 5 bases, with 18 bases lying between them. CDR1 LGHNA and CDR2 YSLEER come from the germline V gene. The CDR3 is made up of 16 amino acids. This sample stems from a study of shared clonotypes between healthy human individuals. The TCR was taken from a woman between 25 and 40 years old in good health. Sequenced material: memory CD4+ T cells sorted from blood. Subset denoted: CD45RA-negative fraction. The chain has TRBV4-3 and TRBJ2-7; tentatively, D is TRBD2 (6 bases). The chain's CDR3 is CASSQVGEAGRNEQYF. The CDR3 nucleotides are TGCGCCAGCAGCCAAGTGGGTGAGGCGGGAAGGAACGAGCAGTACTTC.